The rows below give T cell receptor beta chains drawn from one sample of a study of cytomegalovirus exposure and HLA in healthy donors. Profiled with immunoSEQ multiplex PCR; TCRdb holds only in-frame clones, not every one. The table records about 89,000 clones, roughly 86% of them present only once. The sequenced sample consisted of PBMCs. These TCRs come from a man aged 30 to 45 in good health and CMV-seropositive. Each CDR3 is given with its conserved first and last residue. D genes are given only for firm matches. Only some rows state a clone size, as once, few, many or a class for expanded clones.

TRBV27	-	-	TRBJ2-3	CASSAGTFNTDTQYF	TGTGCCAGCAGTGCCGGGACTTTTAACACAGATACGCAGTATTTT
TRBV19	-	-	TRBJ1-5	CASTPQSGGNQPQHF	TGTGCCAGTACCCCCCAGTCAGGGGGCAATCAGCCCCAGCATTTT
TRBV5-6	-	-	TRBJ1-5	CASSPGGFNQPQHF	TGTGCCAGCAGCCCCGGCGGCTTCAATCAGCCCCAGCATTTT
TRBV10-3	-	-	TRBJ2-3	CAISAVGGVDTQYF	TGTGCCATCAGTGCGGTAGGGGGGGTAGATACGCAGTATTTT
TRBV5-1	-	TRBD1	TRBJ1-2	CASSPGTDNYGYTF	TGCGCCAGCAGCCCCGGGACAGATAACTATGGCTACACCTTC
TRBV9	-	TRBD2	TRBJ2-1	CASSPGGSRGYNEQFF	TGTGCCAGCAGCCCGGGGGGTAGTCGGGGATACAATGAGCAGTTCTTC
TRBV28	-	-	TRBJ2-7	CASSLSLDSYEQYF	TGTGCCAGCAGTTTATCACTGGACAGCTACGAGCAGTACTTC
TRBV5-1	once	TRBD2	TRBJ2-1	CASSLGLAGSTAYNEQFF	TGCGCCAGCAGCTTGGGGCTAGCGGGATCTACGGCCTACAATGAGCAGTTCTTC
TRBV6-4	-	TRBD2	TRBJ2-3	CASSDSLLVAGGLSDTQYF	TGTGCCAGCAGTGACTCTCTGTTGGTGGCGGGAGGCTTGTCAGATACGCAGTATTTT
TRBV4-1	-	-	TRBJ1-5	CASSQGEGKQPQHF	TGCGCCAGCAGCCAGGGGGAGGGGAAACAGCCCCAGCATTTT
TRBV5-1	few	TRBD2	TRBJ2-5	CASSTTVAGVQETQYF	TGCGCCAGCAGCACAACCGTAGCGGGAGTTCAAGAGACCCAGTACTTC
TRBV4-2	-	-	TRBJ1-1	CASSLPEPNTEAFF	TGTGCCAGCAGCCTACCAGAACCGAACACTGAAGCTTTCTTT
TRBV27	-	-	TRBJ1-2	CASSLSPVNYGYTF	TGTGCCAGCAGTTTGTCCCCAGTGAACTATGGCTACACCTTC
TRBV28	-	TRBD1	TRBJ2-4	CASSFRGLENIQYF	TGTGCCAGCAGTTTTAGGGGGCTGGAAAACATTCAGTACTTC
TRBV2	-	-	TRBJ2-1	CASKSLVNGGNEQFF	TGTGCCAGCAAATCACTCGTAAATGGAGGAAATGAGCAGTTCTTC
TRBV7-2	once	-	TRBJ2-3	CASSQPTSDTDTQYF	TGTGCCAGCAGCCAGCCGACTAGTGACACAGATACGCAGTATTTT
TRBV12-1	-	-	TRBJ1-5	CASSSYRELISLVTQHF	TGTGCCAGCAGCTCCTACAGGGAATTAATTTCCCTTGTGACCCAGCATTTT
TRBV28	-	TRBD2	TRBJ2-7	CASSSRLAGGIEQYF	TGTGCCAGCAGTTCTAGACTAGCGGGAGGGATCGAGCAGTACTTC
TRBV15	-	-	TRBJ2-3	CATSRNLNTDTQYF	TGTGCCACCAGCAGAAACCTAAACACAGATACGCAGTATTTT
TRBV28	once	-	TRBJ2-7	CASSSRLLDYEQYF	TGTGCCAGCAGTTCGCGGCTCCTAGACTACGAGCAGTACTTC
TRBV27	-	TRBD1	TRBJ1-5	CASSAQGGGNQPQHF	TGTGCCAGCAGTGCACAGGGGGGGGGCAATCAGCCCCAGCATTTT
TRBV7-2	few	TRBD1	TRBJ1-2	CASSLDRANYGYTF	TGTGCCAGCAGCCTGGACAGGGCTAACTATGGCTACACCTTC
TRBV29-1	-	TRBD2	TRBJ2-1	CSVEEREGLFDGQFF	TGCAGCGTTGAGGAGCGGGAGGGCCTCTTCGATGGGCAGTTCTTC
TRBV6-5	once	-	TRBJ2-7	CASSYSYGKTYEQYF	TGTGCCAGCAGTTACTCCTACGGGAAAACCTACGAGCAGTACTTC
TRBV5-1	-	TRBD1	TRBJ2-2	CASSITGTVNTGELFF	TGCGCCAGCAGCATCACCGGGACAGTGAACACCGGGGAGCTGTTTTTT
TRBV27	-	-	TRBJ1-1	CASTARWGAEAFF	TGTGCCAGCACCGCCCGTTGGGGCGCTGAAGCTTTCTTT
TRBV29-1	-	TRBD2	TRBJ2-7	CSVGTSGAYEQYF	TGCAGCGTAGGGACTAGCGGAGCCTACGAGCAGTACTTC
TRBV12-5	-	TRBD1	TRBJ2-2	CASGLVAGGKNTGELFF	TGTGCTAGTGGTTTGGTTGCAGGGGGCAAGAACACCGGGGAGCTGTTTTTT
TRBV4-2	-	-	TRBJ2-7	CASSGGLYEQYF	TGTGCCAGCTCAGGGGGACTGTACGAGCAGTACTTC
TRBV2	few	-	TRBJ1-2	CASTRKTGGDYGYTF	TGTGCCAGCACTCGGAAAACGGGGGGGGACTATGGCTACACCTTC
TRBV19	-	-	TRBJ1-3	CASSSQVPGNTIYF	TGTGCCAGTAGTTCACAGGTACCTGGAAACACCATATATTTT
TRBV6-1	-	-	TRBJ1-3	CASSGVIAYSGNTIYF	TGTGCCAGCAGTGGTGTTATTGCCTATTCTGGAAACACCATATATTTT